The next 11 T cell receptor beta chains were all read from a single sample in a study of chemoradiotherapy in HPV16-positive cancers. Some clones are missing from TCRdb's copy, which holds only in-frame ones; the method was immunoSEQ multiplex PCR. The repertoire holds 20,000 to 25,000 clones, with around 87% as singletons. The sample was blood, taken from a patient who underwent chemoradiotherapy. The receptors shown here come from a human donor with HPV-associated anogenital cancer.

The V gene is TRBV2, the J gene TRBJ2-7, with a tentative D call TRBD1 (6 bases). Germline-derived CDR1 and CDR2 are SNHLY and FYNNEI. V shed 6 bases and J shed 6 bases, with 18 bases lying between them. This CDR3 is built from 14 residues. CDR3 in amino acids: CASRQRTARGEQYF. CDR3 sequence (DNA): TGTGCCAGCAGACAAAGGACAGCCCGGGGCGAGCAGTACTTC.

This clone appeared a few times. The chain joins TRBV5-1 to TRBJ1-2, with D perhaps TRBD1 (5 bases). V was trimmed by 0 bases and J by 4 bases, leaving 7 bases between them. Germline V gene sequence: CDR1 SGHRS, CDR2 YFSETQ. This CDR3 comprises 13 residues. The CDR3 reads CASSLDRIYGYTF. The CDR3 DNA reads as TGCGCCAGCAGCTTGGACAGGATCTATGGCTACACCTTC.

The chain employs TRBV9 and TRBJ1-4, with TRBD1 identical over 9 bases. From germline, CDR1 is SGDLS and CDR2 YYNGEE. CDR3 length equals 15 residues. Trimming cost V 3 bases and J 5 bases; bases outside gene matches: 5. The CDR3 region has the DNA TGTGCCAGCAGCGGTTCCGGGACAGGGAATGAAAAACTGTTTTTT. As protein: CASSGSGTGNEKLFF.

This clone appeared a single time. This sequence joins TRBV5-6 and TRBJ1-5; D might be TRBD1 (6 bases). Trimming cost V 5 bases and J 2 bases, with 14 bases left between them. Germline CDR1 reads SGHDT; CDR2 reads YYEEEE. The CDR3 totals 15 residues. In DNA form, the CDR3 reads TGTGCCAGCAGTGAAACAGGGTCGGGCAATCAGCCCCAGCATTTT. As protein: CASSETGSGNQPQHF.

CDR3 amino acids: CASSQDLPGKSNQPQHF. The CDR3 bases are TGCGCCAGCAGCCAAGATTTACCCGGGAAGAGCAATCAGCCCCAGCATTTT. The chain links TRBV4-3 to TRBJ1-5; D gene ambiguous. This CDR3 is built from 17 residues. CDR1 is LGHNA, CDR2 YSLEER, per germline. V was clipped by 0 bases and J by 1 base, with 13 bases between them.

The chain couples TRBV10-3 to TRBJ2-7; TRBD1 aligns across 8 bases. Germline V gene sequence: CDR1 ENHRY, CDR2 SYGVKD. V shed 3 bases, J shed 2 bases, and the junction held 18 bases outside the gene matches. The length of the CDR3 is 19 residues. In DNA form, the CDR3 reads TGTGCCATCAGTGACGCCACCGAGAGAGGACAGGGCCGGCCCTACGAGCAGTACTTC. Its translation is CAISDATERGQGRPYEQYF.

The chain combines TRBV6-5 with TRBJ2-5; 8 bases line up with TRBD1. Germline CDR1 and CDR2: MNHEY and SVGAGI. The ends lost 2 bases at V and 3 bases at J; junction bases unmatched: 5. The CDR3 extends over 15 amino acids. CDR3 region: CASSYEQGVKETQYF. In DNA, the CDR3 is TGTGCCAGCAGTTACGAACAGGGGGTTAAAGAGACCCAGTACTTC.

The chain couples TRBV29-1 to TRBJ2-1; D not certain. Trimming stripped 4 bases from V and 4 bases from J, with 8 bases between. Germline values: CDR1 SQVTM, CDR2 ANQGSEA. The CDR3 extends over 12 amino acids. The CDR3 region has the DNA TGCAGCGTTGTGGGCCCTTACAATGAGCAGTTCTTC. Protein product: CSVVGPYNEQFF.

The rearrangement joins TRBV15 to TRBJ2-7; tentatively, D is TRBD1 (8 bases). The length of the CDR3 is 16 residues. Trimming removed 1 base at V and 2 bases at J, with 15 bases between. Germline V gene lookup returns CDR1 LNHNV and CDR2 YYDKDF (reference sequence). The CDR3 nucleotides read TGTGCCACCAGCAGAGGGTTAACAGGGGGGGCCTACGAGCAGTACTTC. Translation: CATSRGLTGGAYEQYF.

The genes are TRBV27 and TRBJ1-1; D unclear. The germline V gene has CDR1 MNHEY and CDR2 SMNVEV (reference sequence). Trimming removed 9 bases at V and 1 base at J, with 6 bases between. The CDR3 consists of 11 residues. The CDR3 coding sequence is TGTGCCAGTTTTAAGAACACTGAAGCTTTCTTT. It encodes CASFKNTEAFF.

This rearrangement joins TRBV9 to TRBJ2-5; 7 nucleotides line up with TRBD2. Germline V gives CDR1 SGDLS, CDR2 YYNGEE. This CDR3 contains 16 residues. V shed 2 bases, J shed 2 bases, and the junction held 9 bases outside the gene matches. CDR3 coding DNA: TGTGCCAGCAGCGTTCTATCGGGAGGCCTTCAAGAGACCCAGTACTTC. Protein sequence: CASSVLSGGLQETQYF. Filled out from reference TRBV9 and TRBJ2-5, the complete variable domain reads DSGVTQTPKHLITATGQRVTLRCSPRSGDLSVYWYQQSLDQGLQFLIQYYNGEERAKGNILERFSAQQFPDLHSELNLSSLELGDSALYFCASSVLSGGLQETQYFGPGTRLLVL.